The rows below give T cell receptor beta chains drawn from one sample of a study of OX40 agonist ivuxolimab in advanced cancers. Produced via immunoSEQ multiplex PCR; TCRdb's table is partial and in-frame only. This table has around 76,000 clones, 87% appearing once. The sample consisted of CD4+ or CD8+ T cells sorted from blood, taken in a trial of the OX40 agonist ivuxolimab. The receptors were sampled from an adult with an advanced solid tumor such as melanoma, head and neck, liver or kidney cancer. Both conserved end residues are part of each CDR3. The D gene is left open where the match is weak. Clone size appears in some rows only: once, few, many, or a class for an expanded clone.

J,length,V,size,D,DNA,CDR3
TRBJ2-4,13,TRBV29-1,-,-,TGCAGCGTTGGGGAGGTGGCTGTCAACATTCAGTACTTC,CSVGEVAVNIQYF
TRBJ1-1,15,TRBV14,-,TRBD1,TGTGCCAGCAGCCAAGGACAGGGAAGGAACACTGAAGCTTTCTTT,CASSQGQGRNTEAFF
TRBJ2-2,15,TRBV6-1,-,TRBD1,TGTGCCAGCAGCCGGGACAGGGCTAACACCGGGGAGCTGTTTTTT,CASSRDRANTGELFF
TRBJ1-2,13,TRBV29-1,-,-,TGCAGCGTTAGTTCAGACGGGCGGTCTGGCTACACCTTC,CSVSSDGRSGYTF
TRBJ2-7,16,TRBV4-1,-,-,TGCGCCAGCAGCCAAACCCACAGGGCGGGGAGAGACGAGCAGTACTTC,CASSQTHRAGRDEQYF
TRBJ1-3,18,TRBV4-1,-,TRBD1,TGCGCCAGCAGCCAAGGGCTACCCCAGGGGGCGAAAGGAAACACCATATATTTT,CASSQGLPQGAKGNTIYF
TRBJ2-5,13,TRBV7-9,-,-,TGTGCCAGCATCCACCGGGGACAAGAGACCCAGTACTTC,CASIHRGQETQYF
TRBJ2-5,15,TRBV15,-,-,TGTGCCACCAGCAGACGCCGGGCTCCCGGGGAGACCCAGTACTTC,CATSRRRAPGETQYF
TRBJ1-5,15,TRBV19,-,TRBD1,TGTGCCAGTAGTCCGGGACAGGGTTACAATCAGCCCCAGCATTTT,CASSPGQGYNQPQHF
TRBJ2-7,15,TRBV10-3,-,TRBD2,TGTGCCATCAGTGATACTAGCGGGGGGGCTTACGAGCAGTACTTC,CAISDTSGGAYEQYF
TRBJ2-1,14,TRBV4-3,once,-,TGCGCCAGCAGCCAAGCGGGGGCCTACAATGAGCAGTTCTTC,CASSQAGAYNEQFF
TRBJ1-3,16,TRBV19,once,-,TGTGCCACTACGATATCGGGGACTCAGAGGGGAAACACCATATATTTT,CATTISGTQRGNTIYF
TRBJ2-7,14,TRBV18,-,-,TGTGCCAGCTCACCGAAGACAAACAATTACGAGCAGTACTTC,CASSPKTNNYEQYF
TRBJ1-3,15,TRBV6-5,-,-,TGTGCCAGCACCCCCGGGGACTACTCTGGAAACACCATATATTTT,CASTPGDYSGNTIYF
TRBJ2-1,15,TRBV6-5,once,-,TGTGCCAGCAGTTCTCCGGGACTCCGACCCACTGAGCAGTTCTTC,CASSSPGLRPTEQFF
TRBJ2-7,11,TRBV30,-,-,TGTGCCTGGAGCGACAGGTACGAGCAGTACTTC,CAWSDRYEQYF
TRBJ2-1,15,TRBV9,-,TRBD2,TGTGCCAGCAGCGTAGGGTCTAGCGGGGGGAATGAGCAGTTCTTC,CASSVGSSGGNEQFF
TRBJ2-7,15,TRBV19,-,TRBD2,TGTGCCAGTAGTTCCTATAGCGGGAGGCAGTACGAGCAGTACTTC,CASSSYSGRQYEQYF
TRBJ1-2,14,TRBV19,once,-,TGTGCCAGTAGTAAGGACAGAACTAACTATGGCTACACCTTC,CASSKDRTNYGYTF
TRBJ2-7,12,TRBV30,-,TRBD2,TGTGCCTGGAGCCCGCGGGGGGGCGAGCAGTACTTC,CAWSPRGGEQYF
TRBJ1-5,15,TRBV2,-,-,TGTGCCAGCAGTGCAGGGGCGATGGGCAATCAGCCCCAGCATTTT,CASSAGAMGNQPQHF
TRBJ1-6,13,TRBV30,-,-,TGTGCCTGGAGTTTAGAGTTAAATTCACCCCTCCACTTT,CAWSLELNSPLHF
TRBJ2-7,15,TRBV2,once,-,TGTGCCAGCAGTGTCCAGCAGGCGGGGCTCTACGAGCAGTACTTC,CASSVQQAGLYEQYF
TRBJ2-2,15,TRBV6-6,-,-,TGTGCCAGCAGTTATGACAGGTGGAACACCGGGGAGCTGTTTTTT,CASSYDRWNTGELFF
TRBJ1-4,12,TRBV30,-,-,TGTGCCTGGAGTAGAGGTATTGAAAAACTGTTTTTT,CAWSRGIEKLFF
TRBJ2-1,15,TRBV29-1,-,TRBD2,TGCAGCGTTGCGGAGGGGACTAGCGGGGCCAATGAGCAGTTCTTC,CSVAEGTSGANEQFF
TRBJ2-4,16,TRBV6-5,-,-,TGTGCCAGCAGTTACCGGGACACGGAAGCCAAAAACATTCAGTACTTC,CASSYRDTEAKNIQYF
TRBJ1-1,15,TRBV28,many,-,TGTGCCAGCGGCGTTTCGATAGGGGAGAACACTGAAGCTTTCTTT,CASGVSIGENTEAFF
TRBJ1-5,13,TRBV2,few,TRBD1,TGTGCCAGTCGGGACAGCCAAATTCAGCCCCAGCATTTT,CASRDSQIQPQHF
TRBJ2-1,16,TRBV27,few,-,TGTGCCAGCAGTCCCCTTAGGGGGCGGGGGGACAATGAGCAGTTCTTC,CASSPLRGRGDNEQFF
TRBJ1-3,14,TRBV19,few,-,TGTGCCAGTAGTCTACGGACACGCGGAAACACCATATATTTT,CASSLRTRGNTIYF
TRBJ1-3,15,TRBV5-1,-,-,TGCGCCAGCAGCCCCGGGGGAATGGCTGGAAACACCATATATTTT,CASSPGGMAGNTIYF
TRBJ2-3,15,TRBV2,-,TRBD2,TGTGCCAGCAGCCGCTTGAGCGGGGGGGCCGATACGCAGTATTTT,CASSRLSGGADTQYF
TRBJ1-6,15,TRBV19,-,-,TGTGCCACTGAAGACTCCAGGGGAGGAAGGTCACCCCTCCACTTT,CATEDSRGGRSPLHF
TRBJ1-1,13,TRBV5-1,-,-,TGCGCCAGCAGCTCCCGGGAGAACACTGAAGCTTTCTTT,CASSSRENTEAFF
TRBJ1-2,11,TRBV6-1,-,-,TGTGCCAGCAGTGCGAGTACTGGCTACACCTTC,CASSASTGYTF
TRBJ2-7,13,TRBV29-1,once,-,TGCAGCGTTTCTGTTCCCCTCTCCTACGAGCAGTACTTC,CSVSVPLSYEQYF
TRBJ1-2,14,TRBV6-1,once,TRBD1,TGTGCCAGCAGAAGTACGACAGGGAGCTATGGCTACACCTTC,CASRSTTGSYGYTF
TRBJ1-1,13,TRBV4-2,few,-,TGTGCCAGCAGCGCAGGGAGGAACACTGAAGCTTTCTTT,CASSAGRNTEAFF
TRBJ2-1,15,TRBV7-2,once,-,TGTGCCAGCAGCTTAGGCGGGGCCCACTACAATGAGCAGTTCTTC,CASSLGGAHYNEQFF
TRBJ2-6,15,TRBV18,-,-,TGTGCCAGCTCCGGAGGGGGCCCCCGGGCCAACGTCCTGACTTTC,CASSGGGPRANVLTF
TRBJ1-2,15,TRBV7-3,-,-,TGTGCCAGCAGCTTAGGGGGCCAGAGCTTTGGAGGCTACACCTTC,CASSLGGQSFGGYTF
TRBJ2-2,15,TRBV27,-,-,TGTGCCAGCAATGCCGGGAACCCGAACACCGGGGAGCTGTTTTTT,CASNAGNPNTGELFF
TRBJ1-3,16,TRBV5-8,-,TRBD1,TGTGCCAGCAGCTTTTGGCAGGGGGCGGCTGGAAACACCATATATTTT,CASSFWQGAAGNTIYF
TRBJ1-2,14,TRBV2,-,TRBD1,TGTGCCAGCAGAGGACAGGGGGGCGGGTATGGCTACACCTTC,CASRGQGGGYGYTF
TRBJ2-1,14,TRBV2,-,TRBD1,TGTGCCAGCAGTGCGGGACAGGTTATCCTTGAGCAGTTCTTC,CASSAGQVILEQFF
TRBJ2-6,17,TRBV19,-,-,TGTGCCAGTACCAGATCGAACCAGGAGGCTGGGGCCAACGTCCTGACTTTC,CASTRSNQEAGANVLTF
TRBJ1-1,14,TRBV4-1,-,-,TGCGCCAGCAGCCAAGATGCAACAGGGCGTGAAGCTTTCTTT,CASSQDATGREAFF
TRBJ1-2,15,TRBV4-1,-,TRBD1,TGCGCCAGCAGCCAAGCCGGACAGGCCACCTATGGCTACACCTTC,CASSQAGQATYGYTF
TRBJ1-4,14,TRBV2,once,-,TGTGCCAGCAGTGTTATGGAGCTTAATGAAAAACTGTTTTTT,CASSVMELNEKLFF
TRBJ2-7,16,TRBV7-9,-,TRBD2,TGTGCCAGCAGTTCCATGTTACTAGCGGGAGGGTACGAGCAGTACTTC,CASSSMLLAGGYEQYF
TRBJ2-3,18,TRBV18,-,-,TGTGCCAGCTCACCTGAATTGGCGGGGAGCACATCCACAGATACGCAGTATTTT,CASSPELAGSTSTDTQYF
TRBJ2-5,16,TRBV9,-,TRBD2,TGTGCCAGCAGCGTCGGACTAGCGGGAAGTGGAGAGACCCAGTACTTC,CASSVGLAGSGETQYF
TRBJ2-7,17,TRBV11-2,-,-,TGTGCCAGCAGCACATACTCTCTCGGACAGCCTGCCTACGAGCAGTACTTC,CASSTYSLGQPAYEQYF